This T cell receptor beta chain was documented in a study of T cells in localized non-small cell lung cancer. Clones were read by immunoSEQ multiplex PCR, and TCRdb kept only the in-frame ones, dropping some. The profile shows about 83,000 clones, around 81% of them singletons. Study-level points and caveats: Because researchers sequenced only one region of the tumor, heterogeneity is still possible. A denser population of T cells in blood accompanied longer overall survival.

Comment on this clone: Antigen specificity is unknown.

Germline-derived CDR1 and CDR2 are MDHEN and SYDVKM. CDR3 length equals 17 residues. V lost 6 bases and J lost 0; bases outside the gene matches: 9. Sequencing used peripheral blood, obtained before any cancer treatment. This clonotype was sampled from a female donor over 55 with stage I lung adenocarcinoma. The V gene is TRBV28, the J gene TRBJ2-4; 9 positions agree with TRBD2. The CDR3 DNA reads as TGTGCCAGCAGCGGGGCTAGCGGGATTCTAGCCAAAAACATTCAGTACTTC. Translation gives CASSGASGILAKNIQYF.